This T cell receptor (beta chain) was captured in a study of T-cell reconstitution after alpha-beta-depleted transplantation in children (dated by TCRdb to the mid-2010s). With respect to the entire study: T-cell immune reconstitution after TCRalphabeta/CD19-depleted allogeneic hematopoietic cell transplantation in children was quantitatively tracked in the study by means of TCR repertoire profiling.

The treatment or condition tag for this specimen amounts to: allogeneic hematopoietic cell transplantation with graft depleted of TCRalphabeta T cells and CD19 B cells. TCRalphabeta/CD19-depleted allogeneic hematopoietic cell grafts were given to the transplant recipients, all of whom were children. Receptors were amplified or captured by PCR. The sequencing machine was an Illumina HiSeq 2500. To normalize quantification of the TCRbeta repertoire, the TCR libraries were built with molecular barcoding that relied on unique molecular identifiers. The public reads were quality trimmed at Q25 with fastp and then assembled into clones with MiXCR by TCRdb, keeping productive beta chains. Identical CDR3 protein sequences are pooled into one entry, listed with their most common genes and DNA. The sample table contains 200,000 to 250,000 distinct CDR3 sequences; only one count was recorded for about 8.2% of them. The ten top clones hold about a third of the sample.

Overall study outcomes, separate from this receptor: The apparently early recovery of alphabetaT-cell counts about two months after transplant reportedly depended on only several hundred rapidly expanded clones that came from non-depleted graft cells. Hyperexpanded clone frequencies declined over subsequent months; after one year, T-cell counts and TCRbeta diversity were mostly attributed to newly produced T cells. In some patients, the high TCRbeta diversity seen at day 60 was put down to recipient T cells and intrathymic progenitors that had survived conditioning.

Measured from the cysteine to the phenylalanine, the CDR3 is 14 residues long. Only the CDR3 part of the read is kept: 42 bases, read in frame from the first base. Trimming accounts for 4 bases at V and 5 bases at J, while the number of junction bases matched to no gene is 9. According to the germline V gene, CDR1 reads SQVTM and CDR2 reads ANQGSEA. This clonotype occurred many times. What this receptor recognizes is not known. The sample holds no much larger clone one base away, and base qualities are not on file. The rearrangement combines TRBV29-1 with TRBJ2-5; 8 central nucleotides agree with TRBD2. The receptor comes from a male patient between 2 and 10 years old who had a stem cell transplant for acute myeloid leukemia, so the T cells may come from the graft donor. Sequencing was performed on PBMCs, mostly from graft donor cells, taken 360 days after TCRalphabeta/CD19-depleted stem cell transplant. CDR3 loop: CSVVGAGDSETQYF. The nucleotide sequence is given as TGCAGCGTTGTAGGAGCGGGAGACAGTGAGACCCAGTACTTC.